These 23 T cell receptor beta chains share one sample of origin, sequenced in a study of T cell repertoires in cytomegalovirus infection. These receptors lack a known antigen. Via MiXCR, TCRdb re-called the reads, giving one row per CDR3 protein. The sample carries under 850,000 distinct CDR3 sequences, 33% recorded once. This sample comprised cultured PBMCs, obtained from culture after CMV antigen stimulation. The receptor set was obtained from a human donor in good health (CMV status not recorded). Some clones in this sample may be carry-over from other donors' samples.

The genes are TRBV20-1 and TRBJ1-5; D not certain. CDR3 length: 14 residues. Germline V gives CDR1 DFQATT, CDR2 SNEGSKA (reference sequence). The V end lost 4 bases, the J end lost 0 bases, and 10 bases lay between the germline ends. CDR3 in amino acids: CSATGVYSNQPQHF. The CDR3 nucleotides read TGCAGTGCTACAGGCGTCTATAGCAATCAGCCCCAGCATTTT.

The rearrangement joins TRBV7-6 to TRBJ1-4; D unclear. Germline V lookup: CDR1 SGHVS, CDR2 FNYEAQ. This CDR3 is built from 15 residues. Trimming cost V 1 base and J 5 bases, with 11 bases left between them. CDR3 DNA sequence: TGTGCCAGCAGCTTAGGGTTTCGGTCAAATGAAAAACTGTTTTTT. Translation gives CASSLGFRSNEKLFF.

This clonotype was counted ten times or more. The V call is TRBV7-2, the J call TRBJ2-1, with D perhaps given as TRBD1 or TRBD2 (7 bases each). V lost 5 bases and J 7 bases, leaving 18 bases between the germline ends. The CDR3 has 15 residues. Germline CDR1 is SGHTA and CDR2 is FQGNSA. The CDR3 reads CASSPGGGLRNEQFF. CDR3 in DNA: TGTGCCAGCAGCCCAGGGGGGGGCCTAAGGAATGAGCAGTTCTTC.

This sequence joins TRBV6-2 or TRBV6-3 and TRBJ2-1; TRBD2 matches 8 bases. The CDR3 contains 19 residues. Losses at the gene ends were 0 bases for V and 4 bases for J; bases not matched to a gene: 14. Germline V lookup: CDR1 MNHEY, CDR2 SVGEGT. The CDR3 bases are TGTGCCAGCAGTTACTCCCACCGGGAGGGAGAGCTCCTATACAATGAGCAGTTCTTC. Its translation: CASSYSHREGELLYNEQFF.

The chain uses TRBV28 and TRBJ1-2; maybe TRBD1 (6 bases). Between the trimmed V and J ends, which lost 6 bases and 4 bases, there was a span of 21 bases. The germline gives CDR1 MDHEN, CDR2 SYDVKM. The CDR3 has 16 residues. CDR3 nucleotides: TGTGCCAGCAGCCACCAATCAGGGGAGTTTGGCTATGGCTACACCTTC. This sequence encodes CASSHQSGEFGYGYTF.

The chain joins TRBV3-1 to TRBJ2-7; D uncertain. Germline CDR1 is LGHDT and CDR2 is YNNKEL (reference sequence). V lost 1 base to trimming and J lost 0 bases, with 7 bases between them. This CDR3 spans 14 amino acids. The CDR3 sequence is CASSQVPSSYEQYF. The CDR3 DNA reads TGTGCCAGCAGCCAAGTACCGAGCTCCTACGAGCAGTACTTC.

V and J are TRBV11-2 and TRBJ1-2; maybe TRBD1 (6 bases). This CDR3 has 16 amino acids. CDR1 SGHAT and CDR2 FQNNGV come from the germline V gene. V was shortened by 4 bases and J by 2 bases, with 17 bases between the two germline ends. CDR3 residues: CASSSLGGGINYGYTF. The DNA of the CDR3 is TGTGCCAGCAGCTCCCTAGGGGGAGGGATCAACTATGGCTACACCTTC.

The chain has TRBV4-3 and TRBJ2-2, with D perhaps being TRBD1 or TRBD2 (6 bases each). Germline V gene lookup returns CDR1 LGHNA and CDR2 YSLEER. This CDR3 has 15 amino acids. With 4 bases removed from V and 4 bases from J, the gap between germline ends came to 13 bases. The CDR3 protein is CASSRGDTTTGELFF. The CDR3 region has the DNA TGCGCCAGCAGCCGGGGGGACACAACCACCGGGGAGCTGTTTTTT.

This clonotype was detected a few times. The J gene is TRBJ2-1, the V gene TRBV6-1; 9 bases are shared with TRBD2. After removal of 7 bases from V and 5 bases from J, the junction contained 9 bases not matched to a gene. The germline V gene encodes CDR1 MNHNS and CDR2 SASEGT. This CDR3 has 15 residues. The CDR3 reads CASTRTGGGDNEQFF. CDR3 coding DNA: TGTGCCAGCACTAGAACGGGCGGGGGGGACAATGAGCAGTTCTTC.

This clonotype turned up a few times. The V call is TRBV7-9, the J call TRBJ2-7; 8 bases map to TRBD2. Germline V lookup: CDR1 SEHNR, CDR2 FQNEAQ (reference sequence). The CDR3 is made up of 15 amino acids. The junction had 8 bases not matched to a gene; V was cut back by 1 base and J by 6 bases. CDR3 in amino acids: CASSLGGGHYFEQYF. CDR3 coding DNA: TGTGCCAGCAGCTTAGGCGGGGGGCATTATTTCGAGCAGTACTTC.

The genes are TRBV12-3 or TRBV12-4 and TRBJ2-2, with 7 bases aligning to TRBD2. There are 16 residues in the CDR3. V lost 6 bases, J lost 0 bases, and 7 bases stayed unmatched. The CDR3 reads CASRFRGGSNTGELFF. Here the CDR3 DNA reads TGTGCCAGCAGATTCCGCGGGGGATCGAACACCGGGGAGCTGTTTTTT.

This clonotype has more than one count but fewer than ten. The chain employs TRBV10-3 and TRBJ2-7; TRBD2 matches at 7 bases. CDR3 length: 15 residues. Germline CDR1 ENHRY, CDR2 SYGVKD. V gave up 0 bases and J gave up 5 bases; unmatched junction bases: 7. The CDR3, as DNA: TGTGCCATCAGTGAGTCGAGACTAGCCCTCCACGAGCAGTACTTC. This gives the protein CAISESRLALHEQYF.

V gene TRBV7-6 combines with J gene TRBJ1-3; TRBD1 might be the D (6 bases). Trimming stripped 5 bases from V and 4 bases from J, with 9 bases between. Per the germline V gene, CDR1 is SGHVS and CDR2 is FNYEAQ. The CDR3 is 13 amino acids. The CDR3 here is CASSIGQGNTIYF. In DNA, the CDR3 is TGTGCCAGCAGCATCGGACAGGGAAACACCATATATTTT.

The V and J genes are TRBV2 and TRBJ1-1; D gene ambiguous. The germline V gene has CDR1 SNHLY and CDR2 FYNNEI. Deletions cut 5 bases from V and 5 bases from J, with 12 bases between. The CDR3 is 13 residues long. The CDR3 here is CASSLPDQTEAFF. The CDR3 DNA reads as TGTGCCAGCAGTCTTCCGGACCAAACTGAAGCTTTCTTT.

This clonotype was counted between two and nine times. V gene TRBV7-2 combines with J gene TRBJ2-5; D unresolved. The CDR3 sequence is 14 residues long. Germline V gene data show CDR1 as SGHTA and CDR2 as FQGNSA. Trimming took off 8 bases at V and 5 bases at J, with 18 bases between the two ends. CDR3 amino acids: CASSPPSSRETQYF. The CDR3 nucleotides are TGTGCCAGCTCCCCCCCTTCTTCGAGGGAGACCCAGTACTTC. The complete variable domain, with remaining parts taken from reference TRBV7-2 and TRBJ2-5, reads GAGVSQSPSNKVTEKGKDVELRCDPISGHTALYWYRQSLGQGLEFLIYFQGNSAPDKSGLPSDRFSAERTGGSVSTLTIQRTQQEDSAVYLCASSPPSSRETQYFGPGTRLLVL.

V gene TRBV12-3 or TRBV12-4 combines with J gene TRBJ2-5; the match to TRBD1 covers 7 bases. V gave up 7 bases and J gave up 3 bases; unmatched junction bases: 5. The CDR3 consists of 13 residues. This CDR3 is CASTTGKKETQYF. The CDR3 nucleotides are TGTGCCAGCACGACAGGGAAGAAAGAGACCCAGTACTTC.

This clonotype has just a few counts. This sequence joins TRBV20-1 and TRBJ2-1, with D unresolved. The CDR3 length is 12 residues. Trimming left V 6 bases short and J 4 bases short, with 10 bases between. Looked up from germline, CDR1 is DFQATT and CDR2 is SNEGSKA (reference sequence). The CDR3: CSAYGRYNEQFF. The CDR3 DNA reads as TGCAGTGCATATGGACGATACAATGAGCAGTTCTTC.

The chain combines TRBV6-2 or TRBV6-3 with TRBJ1-2, with a tentative D call TRBD1 (6 bases). There are 12 residues in the CDR3. CDR1 is MNHEY, CDR2 SVGEGT, per germline. The V end was cut by 10 bases, the J end by 3 bases, with 12 bases between. The CDR3 loop reads CANQGGDYGYTF. The CDR3 DNA follows: TGTGCCAACCAAGGGGGTGACTATGGCTACACCTTC.

In its sample, this clonotype was seen a few times. V usage is TRBV19 and J usage is TRBJ1-4; perhaps TRBD1 as D (5 bases). The germline V and J ends were trimmed by 4 bases and 5 bases, with 23 bases remaining between them. Germline-derived CDR1 and CDR2 are LNHDA and SQIVND (reference sequence). The CDR3 runs to 18 residues. This CDR3 reads CASSTSQPLPGGNEKLFF. The CDR3 nucleotides are TGTGCCAGTAGTACGAGTCAACCGCTGCCTGGGGGAAATGAAAAACTGTTTTTT.

This chain uses TRBV28 with TRBJ2-7; D remains unclear. The length of the CDR3 is 14 residues. V lost 4 bases and J lost 2, with 12 bases in between. Germline V lookup: CDR1 MDHEN, CDR2 SYDVKM. Written as DNA, the CDR3 is TGTGCCAGCAGTTCGATTGGGGAAACCTACGAGCAGTACTTC. This codes for CASSSIGETYEQYF.

The V and J genes are TRBV6-1 and TRBJ2-7; tentatively, D is TRBD1 or TRBD2 (5 bases each). Trimming took off 0 bases at V and 2 bases at J, with 17 bases between the two ends. The CDR3 is made up of 17 amino acids. The V gene's germline CDR1 is MNHNS and CDR2 SASEGT. The CDR3 protein is CASSEASWDRNTYEQYF. The CDR3 coding sequence is TGTGCCAGCAGTGAAGCTTCCTGGGACCGAAACACCTACGAGCAGTACTTC.

The chain has TRBV6-6 and TRBJ2-1, with D possibly being TRBD2 (7 bases). The germline V gene has CDR1 MNHNY and CDR2 SVGAGI (reference sequence). Trimming shortened V by 5 bases and J by 4 bases, and 24 bases separated the two germline ends. CDR3 length equals 18 residues. CDR3 sequence: CASSTPSVRGAKYNEQFF. The CDR3 DNA reads as TGTGCCAGCAGTACCCCCTCTGTCCGGGGGGCCAAATACAATGAGCAGTTCTTC.

The chain carries TRBV7-3 and TRBJ2-7; the D is unclear. The CDR3 has 15 amino acids. CDR1 is SGHTA and CDR2 is FQGTGA in the germline V gene. V was clipped by 2 bases and J by 4 bases, with 15 bases between them. CDR3 sequence: CASSLSVAAKYEQYF. The CDR3 nucleotides are TGTGCCAGCAGCTTATCGGTGGCGGCCAAGTACGAGCAGTACTTC.